This T cell receptor beta chain was retrieved from a study of monozygotic twins with inflammatory bowel disease. Findings and caveats of the study: The co-twins with IBD showed lower TCRbeta diversity (inverse Simpson) than their healthy siblings. The analysis yielded no support for one strong signal or clonotype associated with IBD.

Points on this clonotype: Antigen specificity is unknown.

TCRdb reprocessed the 5' RACE reads, with one entry per CDR3 protein and no DNA. This table lists about 150,000 distinct CDR3 sequences. Whole blood served as the source of total RNA, and no T cell sorting took place. Germline CDR1 and CDR2: SGHAT and FQDESV (reference sequence). There are 14 residues in the CDR3. The TCR originated in a human donor with ulcerative colitis or Crohn's disease, or a healthy co-twin of an affected twin (not recorded which). Specimen: blood. The chain carries TRBV11-1 and TRBJ2-4; TCRdb calls TRBD1, which cannot be checked without DNA. The CDR3 sequence: CASSLLDRGNIQYF. The full variable domain, in which reference TRBV11-1 and TRBJ2-4 provide the parts outside the CDR3, is EAEVAQSPRYKITEKSQAVAFWCDPISGHATLYWYRQILGQGPELLVQFQDESVVDDSQLPKDRFSAERLKGVDSTLKIQPAELGDSAMYLCASSLLDRGNIQYFGAGTRLSVL.